This T cell receptor beta chain was documented in a study of CXCR4 blockade with PD-1 therapy in pancreatic cancer. Regarding this clone: What it binds is not known.

Trimming stripped 6 bases from V and 0 bases from J, with 13 bases between. Germline CDR1 is LNHDA and CDR2 is SQIVND (reference sequence). The CDR3 runs 15 residues. Findings and caveats of the study: Sequencing covered TCRbeta chains only, not alpha chains.

This table comes from immunoSEQ multiplex PCR, and its TCRdb copy is limited to in-frame clones, with some not included. Here the sample spans about 3,000 clones, less than 40% being singletons. These archived tumors were resected from patients never given neoadjuvant therapy beforehand. The sequence derives from a human donor with pancreatic ductal adenocarcinoma. Input material: tumor tissue. The V call is TRBV19, the J call TRBJ2-3; TRBD2 is a possible D gene (6 bases). CDR3 sequence: CASRHPSGSTDTQYF. In nucleotides, the CDR3 is TGTGCCAGTAGGCACCCGAGCGGGAGCACAGATACGCAGTATTTT.